This TCR beta chain stems from a study of blood T cell repertoires in COVID-19. About the research overall: From T cells, B-cell-depleted T cells, or PBMCs came the material, which was cDNA or gDNA.

Per the germline V gene, CDR1 is SGHAT and CDR2 is FQDESV (reference sequence). V was shortened by 4 bases and J by 6 bases, with 22 bases between the two germline ends. This CDR3 has 16 residues. This table comes from immunoSEQ multiplex PCR, and its TCRdb copy is limited to in-frame clones, with some not included. The table includes around 130,000 clones, around 86% detected once. The chain joins TRBV11-1 to TRBJ2-7; D perhaps matches TRBD2 (6 bases). The sequence derives from a human donor in a cohort sampled during active COVID-19. Material for sequencing was peripheral blood. The CDR3: CASSSKWGGASGEQYF. The CDR3 coding sequence is TGTGCCAGCAGCTCAAAATGGGGCGGGGCTTCAGGCGAGCAGTACTTC.